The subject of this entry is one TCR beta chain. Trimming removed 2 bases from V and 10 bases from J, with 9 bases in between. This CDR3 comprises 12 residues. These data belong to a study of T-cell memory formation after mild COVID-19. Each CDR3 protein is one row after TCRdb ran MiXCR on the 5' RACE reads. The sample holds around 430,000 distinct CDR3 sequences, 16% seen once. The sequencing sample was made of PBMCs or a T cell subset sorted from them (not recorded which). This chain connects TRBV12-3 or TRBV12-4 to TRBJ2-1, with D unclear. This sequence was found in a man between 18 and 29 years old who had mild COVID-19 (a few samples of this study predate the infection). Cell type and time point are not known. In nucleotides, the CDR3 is TGTGCCAGCAGTTTAAGTGGGAAAGAGCAGTTCTTC. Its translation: CASSLSGKEQFF.